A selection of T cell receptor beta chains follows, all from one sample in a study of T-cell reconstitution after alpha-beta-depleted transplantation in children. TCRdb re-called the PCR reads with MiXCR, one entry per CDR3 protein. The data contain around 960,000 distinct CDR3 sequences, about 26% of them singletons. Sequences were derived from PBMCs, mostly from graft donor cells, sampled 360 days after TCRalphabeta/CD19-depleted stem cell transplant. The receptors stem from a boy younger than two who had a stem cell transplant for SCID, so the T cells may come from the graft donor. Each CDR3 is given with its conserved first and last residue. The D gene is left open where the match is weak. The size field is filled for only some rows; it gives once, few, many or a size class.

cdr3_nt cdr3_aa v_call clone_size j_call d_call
TGTGCCAGCAGCCCTGGACTTTTAAGGAACACCGGGGAGCTGTTTTTT CASSPGLLRNTGELFF TRBV7-9 few TRBJ2-2 -
TGCAGCGTTCGGCCGGGGGTGAACACTGAAGCTTTCTTT CSVRPGVNTEAFF TRBV29-1 few TRBJ1-1 -
TGTGCCACCAGCAGCACTCCCGGGACAGGGTACAATGAGCAGTTCTTC CATSSTPGTGYNEQFF TRBV15 - TRBJ2-1 TRBD1
TGTGCCAGCAGTTCAAAATGGACAGGGGGCATCTATGGCTACACCTTC CASSSKWTGGIYGYTF TRBV12-3/TRBV12-4 few TRBJ1-2 TRBD1
TGTGCCAGCAGCTTAATGGCTTCCTATAATTCACCCCTCCACTTT CASSLMASYNSPLHF TRBV7-2 - TRBJ1-6 -
TGCGCCAGCAGTAAGACAGGGCCGAACACCGGGGAGCTGTTTTTT CASSKTGPNTGELFF TRBV4-1 few TRBJ2-2 TRBD1
TGTGCCAGCTCTCGCGGCCTTGTGGGGGGTCAGCCCCAGCATTTT CASSRGLVGGQPQHF TRBV5-5 - TRBJ1-5 -
TGTGCCAGCAGTCCGTCAACAGGGACAGTATCCTCCTACGAGCAGTACTTC CASSPSTGTVSSYEQYF TRBV28 - TRBJ2-7 TRBD1
TGCGCCAGCAGCTGGGGGACAGGACGCACTCCCGATACGCAGTATTTT CASSWGTGRTPDTQYF TRBV5-1 - TRBJ2-3 TRBD1
TGTGCCAGCAGGAACAGGGGAGTCCCTGAAGCTTTCTTT CASRNRGVPEAFF TRBV28 few TRBJ1-1 TRBD1
TGCAGTGCTGAATCGGGACAGGGTAGTTACGAGCAGTACTTC CSAESGQGSYEQYF TRBV20-1 - TRBJ2-7 TRBD1
TGCAGTGCTAGAGATCTCGGACAGGGGGCCACAGATACGCAGTATTTT CSARDLGQGATDTQYF TRBV20-1 few TRBJ2-3 TRBD1
TGTGCCAGCATTAACACGGACGGGGGCACCGGGGAGCTGTTTTTT CASINTDGGTGELFF TRBV12-3/TRBV12-4 few TRBJ2-2 -
TGCGCCAGCCGTGATCATCGACAGGGCTCCTACGAGCAGTACTTC CASRDHRQGSYEQYF TRBV10-2 - TRBJ2-7 TRBD1
TGTGCCAGCAGTTTGGGCGCAGGGGGACGAAAAGAGACCCAGTACTTC CASSLGAGGRKETQYF TRBV12-3/TRBV12-4 - TRBJ2-5 TRBD1
TGCAGTGCTAAGCCAATGGGGACCCAGTACTTC CSAKPMGTQYF TRBV20-1 - TRBJ2-5 -
TGTGCCAGCAGCCCCTCGGGCGGATTAACCTACGAGCAGTACTTC CASSPSGGLTYEQYF TRBV9 few TRBJ2-7 -
TGCAGTGCTAGAGCCCCCCGGGGGGTCGAGACCCAGTACTTC CSARAPRGVETQYF TRBV20-1 few TRBJ2-5 TRBD2
TGCAGTGCTGGGGACAGGTACTACAATGAGCAGTTCTTC CSAGDRYYNEQFF TRBV20-1 few TRBJ2-1 TRBD1
TGTGCCAGCAGTACCGGAAGGGTTGGCACAGATACGCAGTATTTT CASSTGRVGTDTQYF TRBV12-3/TRBV12-4 few TRBJ2-3 -
TGCGCCAGCAGCTGGGGGGACAGGGCGGGGAACACTGAAGCTTTCTTT CASSWGDRAGNTEAFF TRBV5-1 - TRBJ1-1 TRBD1
TGTGCCAGCAGCTACAGGGTAAAGAAATCACCCCTCCACTTT CASSYRVKKSPLHF TRBV12-3/TRBV12-4 - TRBJ1-6 -
TGCGCCAGCAGCAGGGGACTGGCAGAGACCCAGTACTTC CASSRGLAETQYF TRBV5-1 - TRBJ2-5 -
TGTGCCAGCAGACCTCAGATGGGGGCAGGGACCTACGAGCAGTACTTC CASRPQMGAGTYEQYF TRBV27 - TRBJ2-7 -
TGTGCCAGCCGATCTCGCGGGCAGACGAACACCGGGGAGCTGTTTTTT CASRSRGQTNTGELFF TRBV11-1 once TRBJ2-2 -
TGCGCCAGCAGCCAAGATTCCGGGACAGGGGGGCAGACCCAGTACTTC CASSQDSGTGGQTQYF TRBV4-1 - TRBJ2-5 TRBD1
TGCAGCGTTGAGCAGGGACTGAACACTGAAGCTTTCTTT CSVEQGLNTEAFF TRBV29-1 few TRBJ1-1 -
TGTGCCAGCAGTGGGTCCCGGGACCTATTGGACAGGTTGAACACTGAAGCTTTCTTT CASSGSRDLLDRLNTEAFF TRBV6-1 - TRBJ1-1 TRBD1
TGCGCCAGCAGCCAAGATTTGAACACTGAAGCTTTCTTT CASSQDLNTEAFF TRBV4-3 many TRBJ1-1 -
TGTGCCAGCAGTTTTACCGGGCAGGGGATCTATGGCTACACCTTC CASSFTGQGIYGYTF TRBV12-3/TRBV12-4 few TRBJ1-2 -
TGTGCCAGCAGTTTCTTCTGGACTAGGGATCGCACAGATACGCAGTATTTT CASSFFWTRDRTDTQYF TRBV12-3/TRBV12-4 few TRBJ2-3 TRBD2
TGTGCCAGCAGTTTTGGCGCAGGGGCCAACAATGAGCAGTTCTTC CASSFGAGANNEQFF TRBV27 - TRBJ2-1 -
TGTGCCAGCAGCTTAGAGGCTAGCGGGGGGCAGGGCACAGATACGCAGTATTTT CASSLEASGGQGTDTQYF TRBV7-6 - TRBJ2-3 TRBD2
TGCAGTGCTAGAGATCTCGGGGGAGGGGAGACCCAGTACTTC CSARDLGGGETQYF TRBV20-1 few TRBJ2-5 TRBD2
TGTGCCAGCAGTGGGACAGGCGTTTTACCCTACGAGCAGTACTTC CASSGTGVLPYEQYF TRBV2 - TRBJ2-7 TRBD1
TGTGCCACCAGTGACCGAAGGGGGGCCATCGGCTACAATGAGCAGTTCTTC CATSDRRGAIGYNEQFF TRBV15 few TRBJ2-1 -
TGCGCCAGCAGCTTGGCCAATTCGGCAGGGACGAATTCACCCCTCCACTTT CASSLANSAGTNSPLHF TRBV5-1 - TRBJ1-6 -
TGTGCCAGCAGCCCTAGCGGGGGGGCATGGTCAGATACGCAGTATTTT CASSPSGGAWSDTQYF TRBV9 few TRBJ2-3 TRBD2
TGTGCCAGCAGTTTATCCCTTCTCGTCGGGTCGAGAGGAAACACCATATATTTT CASSLSLLVGSRGNTIYF TRBV12-3/TRBV12-4 few TRBJ1-3 -
TGTGCCAGCAGGCCCGGATACACCCAAACTGAAGCTTTCTTT CASRPGYTQTEAFF TRBV6-1 few TRBJ1-1 -
TGCGCCAGCAGCCACGACAGGGGAGGAAACACTGAAGCTTTCTTT CASSHDRGGNTEAFF TRBV4-1 - TRBJ1-1 TRBD1
TGTGCCAGCAGTCCAATCACAGGGGCCGGTGAAGCTTTCTTT CASSPITGAGEAFF TRBV7-2 few TRBJ1-1 TRBD1
TGCAGTGCTTCCCCAGGGGGCTTGAGCAATCAGCCCCAGCATTTT CSASPGGLSNQPQHF TRBV20-1 - TRBJ1-5 TRBD1
TGTGCCAGCAGTCCCCAAGGGGGGTCTGAAGCTTTCTTT CASSPQGGSEAFF TRBV6-1 - TRBJ1-1 -
TGTGCCATCAGTGCAGGGGGCAGTGAAGCTTTCTTT CAISAGGSEAFF TRBV10-3 few TRBJ1-1 TRBD1
TGCAGTGCCCAGGGACTCCGCGAGACCCAGTACTTC CSAQGLRETQYF TRBV20-1 few TRBJ2-5 -
TGCGCCAGCAGCTTGAATCCAGGGACCTACAATGAGCAGTTCTTC CASSLNPGTYNEQFF TRBV5-1 - TRBJ2-1 -
TGTGCCAGCAGCGTATCCCCGACGGGCTCCTACGAGCAGTACTTC CASSVSPTGSYEQYF TRBV9 - TRBJ2-7 -
TGTGCCAGCAGCTTTAGCCCTAGCGGGAACACAGATACGCAGTATTTT CASSFSPSGNTDTQYF TRBV11-1 - TRBJ2-3 TRBD2
TGCGCCAGCAGCCCAAGGGGAAAGGGGGGCTACGAGCAGTACTTC CASSPRGKGGYEQYF TRBV5-1 many TRBJ2-7 -
TGTGCCAGCTCACCAGGGGACCTCTACGAGCAGTACTTC CASSPGDLYEQYF TRBV18 - TRBJ2-7 -
TGTGCCAGCAGTCTCATTCGGACAGGGGACCTAAACACTGAAGCTTTCTTT CASSLIRTGDLNTEAFF TRBV6-1 - TRBJ1-1 TRBD1
TGCAGCGTTGAAGGGGCCGCTAGCGGGGGGGCCAGGGATGAGCAGTTCTTC CSVEGAASGGARDEQFF TRBV29-1 - TRBJ2-1 TRBD2